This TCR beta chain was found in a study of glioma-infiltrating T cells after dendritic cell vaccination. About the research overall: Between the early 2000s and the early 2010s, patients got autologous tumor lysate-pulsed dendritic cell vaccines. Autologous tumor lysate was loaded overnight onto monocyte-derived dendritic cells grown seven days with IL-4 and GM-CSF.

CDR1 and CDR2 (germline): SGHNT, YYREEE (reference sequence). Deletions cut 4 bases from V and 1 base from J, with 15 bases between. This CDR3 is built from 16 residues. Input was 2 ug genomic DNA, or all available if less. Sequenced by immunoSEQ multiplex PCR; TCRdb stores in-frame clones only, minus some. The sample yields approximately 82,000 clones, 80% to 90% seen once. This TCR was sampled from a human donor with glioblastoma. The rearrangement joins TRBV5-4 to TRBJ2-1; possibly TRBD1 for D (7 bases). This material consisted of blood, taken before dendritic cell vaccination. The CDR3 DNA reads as TGTGCCAGCAGCAAGACAGGGAGGATGTCCTACAATGAGCAGTTCTTC. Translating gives CASSKTGRMSYNEQFF.